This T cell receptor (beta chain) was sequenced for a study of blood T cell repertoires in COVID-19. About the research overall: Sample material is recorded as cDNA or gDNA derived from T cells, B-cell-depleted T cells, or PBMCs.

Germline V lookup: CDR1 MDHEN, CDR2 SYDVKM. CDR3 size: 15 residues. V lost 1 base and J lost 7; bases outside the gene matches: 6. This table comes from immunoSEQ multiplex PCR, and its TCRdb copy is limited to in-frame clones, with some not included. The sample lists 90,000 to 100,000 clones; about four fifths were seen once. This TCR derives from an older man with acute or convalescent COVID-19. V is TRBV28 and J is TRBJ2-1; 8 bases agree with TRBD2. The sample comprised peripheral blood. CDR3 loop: CASSLSGGPGNEQFF. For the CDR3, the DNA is TGTGCCAGCAGTTTATCGGGAGGGCCAGGTAATGAGCAGTTCTTC.